The rows below give T cell receptor beta chains drawn from one sample of a study of radiotherapy plus CTLA-4 blockade in lung cancer. Libraries were prepared by immunoSEQ multiplex PCR; TCRdb keeps only in-frame clonotypes and omits some of them. The sample has about 28,000 clones, around 85% seen once. Sequenced material: peripheral blood, taken from a patient treated with radiotherapy plus ipilimumab. The receptors were sampled from a human donor with non-small cell lung cancer who had stable disease on radiotherapy plus ipilimumab. CDR3s include the opening cysteine and the closing phenylalanine or tryptophan. D genes are given only for firm matches. Only some rows state a clone size, as once, few, many or a class for expanded clones.

D gene: .; V gene: TRBV6-5; J gene: TRBJ2-7; clone size: once; CDR3 DNA: TGTGCCAGCAGTTACTTTGGCACTACCTACGAGCAGTACTTC; CDR3 protein: CASSYFGTTYEQYF
D gene: TRBD1; V gene: TRBV5-4; J gene: TRBJ1-5; clone size: .; CDR3 DNA: TGTGCCAGCAGCTTACAGGGGGCAAAGCAGCCCCAGCATTTT; CDR3 protein: CASSLQGAKQPQHF
D gene: TRBD2; V gene: TRBV6-1; J gene: TRBJ2-7; clone size: .; CDR3 DNA: TGTGCCAGCAGGGCCGGGGGGATCTACGAGCAGTACTTC; CDR3 protein: CASRAGGIYEQYF
D gene: TRBD1; V gene: TRBV5-1; J gene: TRBJ2-3; clone size: .; CDR3 DNA: TGCGCCAGCAGCTCCTGGACAGGGACAGATACGCAGTATTTT; CDR3 protein: CASSSWTGTDTQYF
D gene: .; V gene: TRBV29-1; J gene: TRBJ1-2; clone size: once; CDR3 DNA: TGCAGCGTTAGGACGGCCCAGGGCTATGGCTACACCTTC; CDR3 protein: CSVRTAQGYGYTF
D gene: TRBD1; V gene: TRBV19; J gene: TRBJ1-1; clone size: .; CDR3 DNA: TGTGCCAGTAGTATCACCCGGACAGGGACTGAAGCTTTCTTT; CDR3 protein: CASSITRTGTEAFF
D gene: .; V gene: TRBV19; J gene: TRBJ1-1; clone size: .; CDR3 DNA: TGTGCCAGTAGGAACGGACCGATGAACACTGAAGCTTTCTTT; CDR3 protein: CASRNGPMNTEAFF
D gene: TRBD2; V gene: TRBV5-1; J gene: TRBJ2-1; clone size: .; CDR3 DNA: TGCGCCAGCAGCTCCGGGACTAGCGGGGTCGATGAGCAGTTCTTC; CDR3 protein: CASSSGTSGVDEQFF
D gene: TRBD1; V gene: TRBV4-3; J gene: TRBJ1-2; clone size: .; CDR3 DNA: TGCGCCAGCAGCCCAATGACAGGGGATTCGGATGGCTACACCTTC; CDR3 protein: CASSPMTGDSDGYTF
D gene: TRBD1; V gene: TRBV7-6; J gene: TRBJ1-6; clone size: few; CDR3 DNA: TGTGCCAGCAGCCCTAGGACAGGGTTGTCACCCCTCCACTTT; CDR3 protein: CASSPRTGLSPLHF
D gene: .; V gene: TRBV7-9; J gene: TRBJ1-1; clone size: few; CDR3 DNA: TGTGCCAGCAGCCCCGATCAAAACACTGAAGCTTTCTTT; CDR3 protein: CASSPDQNTEAFF
D gene: .; V gene: TRBV10-3; J gene: TRBJ2-7; clone size: .; CDR3 DNA: TGTGCCATCAGTGGGGTACAGGGCTACGAGCAGTACTTC; CDR3 protein: CAISGVQGYEQYF
D gene: .; V gene: TRBV6-5; J gene: TRBJ2-1; clone size: .; CDR3 DNA: TGTGCCAGCAGTCCTCGGGACCGGACGGCGTCTGGGTTCTTC; CDR3 protein: CASSPRDRTASGFF
D gene: .; V gene: TRBV20-1; J gene: TRBJ2-5; clone size: .; CDR3 DNA: TGCAGTGCTAGAGATCAAGAGACCCAGTACTTC; CDR3 protein: CSARDQETQYF
D gene: .; V gene: TRBV9; J gene: TRBJ2-3; clone size: once; CDR3 DNA: TGTGCCAGCAGCGTAGGGTCAGGGGGGATCGTGGATACGCAGTATTTT; CDR3 protein: CASSVGSGGIVDTQYF
D gene: .; V gene: TRBV4-3; J gene: TRBJ1-2; clone size: .; CDR3 DNA: TGCGCCAGCAGCCAAGAGGAGACGTCGAACTATGGCTACACCTTC; CDR3 protein: CASSQEETSNYGYTF
D gene: .; V gene: TRBV7-3; J gene: TRBJ2-5; clone size: .; CDR3 DNA: TGTGCCAGCAGCTCACTGCATACGTGCCCCAAGGGAGAGACCCAGTACTTC; CDR3 protein: CASSSLHTCPKGETQYF
D gene: .; V gene: TRBV19; J gene: TRBJ1-5; clone size: .; CDR3 DNA: TGTGCCAGCACCAACATAGACAGTTCTAATCAGCCCCAGCATTTT; CDR3 protein: CASTNIDSSNQPQHF
D gene: TRBD1; V gene: TRBV18; J gene: TRBJ1-4; clone size: .; CDR3 DNA: TGTGCCAGCTCACCAGAGGGACAGGAAAATGAAAAACTGTTTTTT; CDR3 protein: CASSPEGQENEKLFF
D gene: .; V gene: TRBV11-2; J gene: TRBJ1-5; clone size: .; CDR3 DNA: TGTGCCAGCAGCTTAGAGAGGGGCAATCAGCCCCAGCATTTT; CDR3 protein: CASSLERGNQPQHF
D gene: .; V gene: TRBV6-1; J gene: TRBJ2-1; clone size: .; CDR3 DNA: TGTGCCAGCAGTGAAAGGACAGCCTACAATGAGCAGTTCTTC; CDR3 protein: CASSERTAYNEQFF
D gene: .; V gene: TRBV28; J gene: TRBJ1-4; clone size: .; CDR3 DNA: TGTGCCAGCAGCCCTGGTGGCAGAGGGGAAAAACTGTTTTTT; CDR3 protein: CASSPGGRGEKLFF
D gene: TRBD1; V gene: TRBV29-1; J gene: TRBJ2-1; clone size: .; CDR3 DNA: TGCAGCGTTGCTGTGACAGGGCACAATGAGCAGTTCTTC; CDR3 protein: CSVAVTGHNEQFF
D gene: TRBD2; V gene: TRBV9; J gene: TRBJ2-5; clone size: few; CDR3 DNA: TGTGCCAGCAGCGCACGAAGGGGGGGGACTAGCAATGTAAGACGGGAGACCCAGTACTTC; CDR3 protein: CASSARRGGTSNVRRETQYF
D gene: .; V gene: TRBV7-2; J gene: TRBJ1-3; clone size: once; CDR3 DNA: TGTGCCAGCAGCTTAGATCGGCAGGGAAACACCATATATTTT; CDR3 protein: CASSLDRQGNTIYF
D gene: TRBD1; V gene: TRBV6-5; J gene: TRBJ2-3; clone size: few; CDR3 DNA: TGTGCCAGCAGTTACTCTGGGACAGGGGCAGATACGCAGTATTTT; CDR3 protein: CASSYSGTGADTQYF
D gene: .; V gene: TRBV7-9; J gene: TRBJ1-4; clone size: .; CDR3 DNA: TGTGCCAGCAGCTCTACGCGGGGCGCTAATGAAAAACTGTTTTTT; CDR3 protein: CASSSTRGANEKLFF
D gene: TRBD1; V gene: TRBV4-1; J gene: TRBJ1-2; clone size: .; CDR3 DNA: TGCGCCAGCAGCCAAGATGAGGGGGCTGTTGACTATGGCTACACCTTC; CDR3 protein: CASSQDEGAVDYGYTF
D gene: .; V gene: TRBV19; J gene: TRBJ1-4; clone size: .; CDR3 DNA: TGTGCCACCCGGTCCAGGGGAACTAATGAAAAACTGTTTTTT; CDR3 protein: CATRSRGTNEKLFF
D gene: .; V gene: TRBV14; J gene: TRBJ2-2; clone size: .; CDR3 DNA: TGTGCCAGCAGCCAATTACAAAACACCGGGGAGCTGTTTTTT; CDR3 protein: CASSQLQNTGELFF
D gene: TRBD1; V gene: TRBV5-4; J gene: TRBJ1-1; clone size: .; CDR3 DNA: TGTGCCAGCAGCTTGGAGCCGGGACAGGGACTGTCTTTCTTT; CDR3 protein: CASSLEPGQGLSFF
D gene: .; V gene: TRBV27; J gene: TRBJ1-3; clone size: .; CDR3 DNA: TGTGCCAGCAGGTACCGGCAGGGAAACACCATATATTTT; CDR3 protein: CASRYRQGNTIYF
D gene: .; V gene: TRBV7-5; J gene: TRBJ1-5; clone size: .; CDR3 DNA: TGTGTCAGAAGCTTACGGGGGAGCAATCAGCCCCAGCATTTT; CDR3 protein: CVRSLRGSNQPQHF
D gene: TRBD1; V gene: TRBV18; J gene: TRBJ2-6; clone size: .; CDR3 DNA: TGTGCCAGCTCACTATCCAGGGGGACTGGGGCCAACGTCCTGACTTTC; CDR3 protein: CASSLSRGTGANVLTF
D gene: .; V gene: TRBV7-8; J gene: TRBJ1-2; clone size: .; CDR3 DNA: TGTGCCAGCAGCTTAGTTGGGGATGGCTACACCTTC; CDR3 protein: CASSLVGDGYTF
D gene: TRBD1; V gene: TRBV28; J gene: TRBJ1-2; clone size: .; CDR3 DNA: TGTGCCAGCAGTTCCCCTCCAGGGACAGCAGACTATGGCTACACCTTC; CDR3 protein: CASSSPPGTADYGYTF
D gene: TRBD1; V gene: TRBV18; J gene: TRBJ1-3; clone size: once; CDR3 DNA: TGTGCCAGCTCACCAGACAGGGACGGAAACACCATATATTTT; CDR3 protein: CASSPDRDGNTIYF
D gene: TRBD1; V gene: TRBV27; J gene: TRBJ2-2; clone size: .; CDR3 DNA: TGTGCCAGCACTCGGAGCACACAGGGGTTGAACACCGGGGAGCTGTTTTTT; CDR3 protein: CASTRSTQGLNTGELFF
D gene: TRBD1; V gene: TRBV18; J gene: TRBJ1-3; clone size: medium-sized; CDR3 DNA: TGTGCCAGCTCACCGACCGACAGGGGTGGAAACACCATATATTTT; CDR3 protein: CASSPTDRGGNTIYF
D gene: TRBD1; V gene: TRBV15; J gene: TRBJ1-1; clone size: .; CDR3 DNA: TGTGCCACCAGCAGAGACTTCCGACAGGGTTTAGCTTTCTTT; CDR3 protein: CATSRDFRQGLAFF
D gene: .; V gene: TRBV27; J gene: TRBJ1-5; clone size: .; CDR3 DNA: TGTGCCAGCAGTTTAGCCCAGGGGCCTAATCAGCCCCAGCATTTT; CDR3 protein: CASSLAQGPNQPQHF
D gene: .; V gene: TRBV6-6; J gene: TRBJ1-5; clone size: .; CDR3 DNA: TGTGCCAGCAGAGAGAGGGCGCGGCAGCCCCAGCATTTT; CDR3 protein: CASRERARQPQHF
D gene: .; V gene: TRBV28; J gene: TRBJ1-2; clone size: .; CDR3 DNA: TGTGCCAGCAGTTTAGCGGCCTATGGCTACACCTTC; CDR3 protein: CASSLAAYGYTF
D gene: .; V gene: TRBV28; J gene: TRBJ2-6; clone size: .; CDR3 DNA: TGTGCCAGCAGTCGTATATGTCCTACACAAAGTCGGGCCAACGTCCTGACTTTC; CDR3 protein: CASSRICPTQSRANVLTF
D gene: .; V gene: TRBV5-5; J gene: TRBJ1-1; clone size: .; CDR3 DNA: TGTGCCAGCAGCACGGGAATAATGGTTATGAACACTGAAGCTTTCTTT; CDR3 protein: CASSTGIMVMNTEAFF
D gene: .; V gene: TRBV5-6; J gene: TRBJ1-6; clone size: .; CDR3 DNA: TGTGCCAGCAGCCTCTCTGCCTATAATTCACCCCTCCACTTT; CDR3 protein: CASSLSAYNSPLHF
D gene: TRBD1; V gene: TRBV6-1; J gene: TRBJ1-2; clone size: .; CDR3 DNA: TGTGCCAGCAGGAGCCAGGGGGCTTTGGGTGGCTACACCTTC; CDR3 protein: CASRSQGALGGYTF
D gene: .; V gene: TRBV15; J gene: TRBJ1-5; clone size: .; CDR3 DNA: TGTGCCACCAGCAGAGATAGAGTCTATAGCAATCAGCCCCAGCATTTT; CDR3 protein: CATSRDRVYSNQPQHF
D gene: .; V gene: TRBV29-1; J gene: TRBJ1-1; clone size: .; CDR3 DNA: TGCAGCGTTGAAGATAACAGGGCCGCTGAAGCTTTCTTT; CDR3 protein: CSVEDNRAAEAFF
D gene: TRBD1; V gene: TRBV6-1; J gene: TRBJ1-1; clone size: .; CDR3 DNA: TGTGCCAGCAGTGTACTTCGGGACAGGGACGCTTTCTTT; CDR3 protein: CASSVLRDRDAFF